This T cell receptor (beta chain) was found in a study of CD8 T cells in ankylosing spondylitis. Study-level findings and limits: Characteristic, it appeared, of ankylosing spondylitis blood was a TCR beta motif of about eight highly homologous variants. Researchers reportedly found disease-linked clones significantly enriched in matched ankylosing spondylitis synovial fluid. Those disease-linked clones were CD8+; they were also relatively rare in peripheral blood.

Of note for this clonotype: Its target is not known.

Construction of TCR beta libraries was performed using quantitative 5'-RACE with molecular barcodes. MiXCR, applied by TCRdb to the 5' RACE reads, yields one record per CDR3 protein. This sample carries fewer than 200,000 distinct CDR3 sequences, about 16% of them seen once, and the ten largest clones take roughly 8%. From germline, CDR1 is SGHAT and CDR2 FQNNGV. This CDR3 contains 14 residues. Trimming left V 0 bases short and J 1 base short, with 7 bases between. The sample comprised blood, either unsorted or a sorted T cell fraction (not recorded which). This clonotype was obtained from a male donor with ankylosing spondylitis or in good health (not recorded which). The chain has TRBV11-2 and TRBJ2-7; D is unresolved. CDR3 loop: CASSLDGLSYEQYF. The CDR3 bases are TGTGCCAGCAGCTTAGATGGGCTGTCCTACGAGCAGTACTTC.